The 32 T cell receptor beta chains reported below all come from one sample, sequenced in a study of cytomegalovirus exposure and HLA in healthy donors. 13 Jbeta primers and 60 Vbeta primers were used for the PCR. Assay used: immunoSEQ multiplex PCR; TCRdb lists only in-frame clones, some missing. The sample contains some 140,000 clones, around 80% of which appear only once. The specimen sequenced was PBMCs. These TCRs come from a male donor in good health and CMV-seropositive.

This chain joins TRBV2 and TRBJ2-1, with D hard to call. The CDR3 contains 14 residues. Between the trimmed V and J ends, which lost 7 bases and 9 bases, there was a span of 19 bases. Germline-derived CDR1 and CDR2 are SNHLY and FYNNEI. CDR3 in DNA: TGTGCCAGCATCCCAACAACGCAGGAAAGTGAGCAGTTCTTC. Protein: CASIPTTQESEQFF.

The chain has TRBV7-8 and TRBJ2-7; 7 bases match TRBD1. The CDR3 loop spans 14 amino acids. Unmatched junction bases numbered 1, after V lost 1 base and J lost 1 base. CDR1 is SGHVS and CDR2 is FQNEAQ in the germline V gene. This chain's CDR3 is CASSLETGSYEQYF. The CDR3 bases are TGTGCCAGCAGCTTAGAGACAGGGTCCTACGAGCAGTACTTC.

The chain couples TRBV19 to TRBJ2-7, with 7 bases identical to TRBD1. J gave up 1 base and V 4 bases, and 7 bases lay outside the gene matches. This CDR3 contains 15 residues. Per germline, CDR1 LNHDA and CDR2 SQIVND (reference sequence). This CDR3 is CASSRGGLGSYEQYF. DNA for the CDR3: TGTGCCAGTAGTAGAGGGGGCCTCGGATCCTACGAGCAGTACTTC.

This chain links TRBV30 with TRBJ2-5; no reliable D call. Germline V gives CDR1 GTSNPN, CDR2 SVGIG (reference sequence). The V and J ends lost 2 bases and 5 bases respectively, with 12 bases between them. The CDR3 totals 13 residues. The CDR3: CAWSQLLGETQYF. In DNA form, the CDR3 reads TGTGCCTGGAGTCAACTCCTCGGGGAGACCCAGTACTTC.

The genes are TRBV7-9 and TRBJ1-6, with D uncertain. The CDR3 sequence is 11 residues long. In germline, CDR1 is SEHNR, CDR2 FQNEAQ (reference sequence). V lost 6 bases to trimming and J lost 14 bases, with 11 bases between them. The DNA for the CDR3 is TGTGCCAGCAGATCCGACTTCACCCTCCACTTT. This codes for CASRSDFTLHF.

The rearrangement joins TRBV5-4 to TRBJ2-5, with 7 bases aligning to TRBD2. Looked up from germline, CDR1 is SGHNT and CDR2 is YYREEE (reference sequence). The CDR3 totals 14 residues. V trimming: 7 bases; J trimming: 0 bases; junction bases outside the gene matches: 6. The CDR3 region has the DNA TGTGCCAGCCGATCTACTAGCGACCAAGAGACCCAGTACTTC. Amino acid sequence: CASRSTSDQETQYF.

The CDR3 is CASSTLIAPSANVLTF. In nucleotides, the CDR3 is TGTGCCAGCAGCACCTTGATCGCTCCGAGCGCCAACGTCCTGACTTTC. The V call is TRBV11-2, the J call TRBJ2-6; D remains ambiguous. The V end lost 5 bases, the J end lost 7 bases, and 18 bases lay between the germline ends. This CDR3 is 16 amino acids long. Germline-derived CDR1 and CDR2 are SGHAT and FQNNGV.

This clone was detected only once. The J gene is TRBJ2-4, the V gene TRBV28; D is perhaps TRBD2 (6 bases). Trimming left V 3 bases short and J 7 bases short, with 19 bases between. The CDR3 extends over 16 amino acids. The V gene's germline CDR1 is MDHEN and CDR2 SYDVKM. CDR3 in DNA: TGTGCCAGCAGTTTTCAGGGACGGGGGAACAAGAACATTCAGTACTTC. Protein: CASSFQGRGNKNIQYF.

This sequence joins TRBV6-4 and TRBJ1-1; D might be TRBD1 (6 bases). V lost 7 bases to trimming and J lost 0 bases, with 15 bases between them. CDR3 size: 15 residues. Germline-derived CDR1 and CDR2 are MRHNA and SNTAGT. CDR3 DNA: TGTGCCAGCAAACGGGGGGCGTGGGTGAACACTGAAGCTTTCTTT. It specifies CASKRGAWVNTEAFF.

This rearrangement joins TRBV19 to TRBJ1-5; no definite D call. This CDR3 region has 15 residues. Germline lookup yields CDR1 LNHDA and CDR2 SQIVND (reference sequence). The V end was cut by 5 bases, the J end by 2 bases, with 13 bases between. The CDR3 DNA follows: TGTGCCAGTAGTCTCGGGAGTCGGGGCAATCAGCCCCAGCATTTT. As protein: CASSLGSRGNQPQHF.

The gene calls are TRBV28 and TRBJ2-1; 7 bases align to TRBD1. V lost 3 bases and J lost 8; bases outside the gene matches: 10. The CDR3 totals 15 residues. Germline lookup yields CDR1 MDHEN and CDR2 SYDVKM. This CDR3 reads CASSLRGLAFDEQFF. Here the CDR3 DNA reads TGTGCCAGCAGTTTGAGGGGGCTAGCCTTTGATGAGCAGTTCTTC.

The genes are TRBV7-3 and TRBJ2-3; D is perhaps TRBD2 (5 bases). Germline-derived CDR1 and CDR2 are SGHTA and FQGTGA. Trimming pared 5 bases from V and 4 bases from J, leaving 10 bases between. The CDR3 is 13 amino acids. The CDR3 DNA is TGTGCCAGCAGCGCCGTACTAGCAGATACGCAGTATTTT. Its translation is CASSAVLADTQYF.

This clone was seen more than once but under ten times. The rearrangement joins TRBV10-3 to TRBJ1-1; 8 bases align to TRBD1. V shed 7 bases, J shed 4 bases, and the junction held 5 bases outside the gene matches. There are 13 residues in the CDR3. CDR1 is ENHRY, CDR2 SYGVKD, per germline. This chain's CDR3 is CAINRQGSTEAFF. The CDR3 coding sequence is TGTGCCATCAATAGACAGGGGAGCACTGAAGCTTTCTTT.

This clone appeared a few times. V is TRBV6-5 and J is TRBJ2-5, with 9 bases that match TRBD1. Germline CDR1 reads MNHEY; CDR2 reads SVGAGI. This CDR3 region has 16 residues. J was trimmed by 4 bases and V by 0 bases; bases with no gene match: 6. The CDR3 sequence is CASSYSGQGHGETQYF. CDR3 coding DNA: TGTGCCAGCAGTTACTCGGGACAGGGCCATGGAGAGACCCAGTACTTC.

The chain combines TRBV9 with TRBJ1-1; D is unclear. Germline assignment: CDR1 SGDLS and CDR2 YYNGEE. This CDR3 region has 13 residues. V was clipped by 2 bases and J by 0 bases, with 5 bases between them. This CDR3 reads CASSVTVNTEAFF. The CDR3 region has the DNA TGTGCCAGCAGCGTTACGGTGAACACTGAAGCTTTCTTT.

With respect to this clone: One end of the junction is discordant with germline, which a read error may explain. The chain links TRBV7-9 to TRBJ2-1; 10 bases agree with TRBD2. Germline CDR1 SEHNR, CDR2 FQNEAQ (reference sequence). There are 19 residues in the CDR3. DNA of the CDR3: TGTTCCAGCAGCTTAGGTGAAAGGACTAGCGGATCTTACTACAATGAGCAGTTCTTC. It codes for CSSSLGERTSGSYYNEQFF.

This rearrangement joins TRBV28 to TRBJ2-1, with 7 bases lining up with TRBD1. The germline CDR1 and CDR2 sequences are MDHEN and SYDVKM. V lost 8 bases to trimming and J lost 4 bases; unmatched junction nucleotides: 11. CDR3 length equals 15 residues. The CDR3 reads CASAFSGTAYNEQFF. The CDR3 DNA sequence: TGTGCCAGCGCATTCTCCGGGACAGCGTACAATGAGCAGTTCTTC.

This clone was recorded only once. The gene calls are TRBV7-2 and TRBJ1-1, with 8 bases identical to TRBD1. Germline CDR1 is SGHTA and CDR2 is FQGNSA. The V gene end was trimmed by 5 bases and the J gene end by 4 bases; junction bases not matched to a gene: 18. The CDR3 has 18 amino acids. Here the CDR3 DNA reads TGTGCCAGCAGCCTCCAACCCACACCGACAGGGGCGGGCACTGAAGCTTTCTTT. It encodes CASSLQPTPTGAGTEAFF. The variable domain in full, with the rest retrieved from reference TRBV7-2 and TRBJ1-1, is GAGVSQSPSNKVTEKGKDVELRCDPISGHTALYWYRQSLGQGLEFLIYFQGNSAPDKSGLPSDRFSAERTGGSVSTLTIQRTQQEDSAVYLCASSLQPTPTGAGTEAFFGQGTRLTVV.

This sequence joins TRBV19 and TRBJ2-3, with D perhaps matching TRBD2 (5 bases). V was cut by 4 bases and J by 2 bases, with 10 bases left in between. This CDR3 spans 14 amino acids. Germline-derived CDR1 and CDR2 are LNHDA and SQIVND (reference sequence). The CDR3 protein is CASSTEDPTDTQYF. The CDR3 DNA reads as TGTGCCAGTAGTACGGAGGATCCCACAGATACGCAGTATTTT. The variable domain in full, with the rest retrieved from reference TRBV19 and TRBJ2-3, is DGGITQSPKYLFRKEGQNVTLSCEQNLNHDAMYWYRQDPGQGLRLIYYSQIVNDFQKGDIAEGYSVSREKKESFPLTVTSAQKNPTAFYLCASSTEDPTDTQYFGPGTRLTVL.

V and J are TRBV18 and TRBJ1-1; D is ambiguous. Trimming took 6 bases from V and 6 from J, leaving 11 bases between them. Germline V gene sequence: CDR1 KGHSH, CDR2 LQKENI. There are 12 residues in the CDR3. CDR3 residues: CASSPRQAEAFF. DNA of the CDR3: TGTGCCAGCTCCCCCCGTCAGGCTGAAGCTTTCTTT.

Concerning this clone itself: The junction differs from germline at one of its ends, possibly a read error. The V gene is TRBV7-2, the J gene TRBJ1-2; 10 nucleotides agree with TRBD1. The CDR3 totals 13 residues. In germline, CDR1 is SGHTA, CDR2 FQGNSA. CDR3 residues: CASSPRTGGVGAF. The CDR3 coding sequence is TGTGCCAGCAGCCCTAGGACAGGGGGGGTGGGAGCCTTC.

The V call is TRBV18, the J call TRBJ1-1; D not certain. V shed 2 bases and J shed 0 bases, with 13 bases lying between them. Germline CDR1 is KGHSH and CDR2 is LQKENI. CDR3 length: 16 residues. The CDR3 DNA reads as TGTGCCAGCTCACCAATGGCGGCCGGTGTGAACACTGAAGCTTTCTTT. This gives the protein CASSPMAAGVNTEAFF.

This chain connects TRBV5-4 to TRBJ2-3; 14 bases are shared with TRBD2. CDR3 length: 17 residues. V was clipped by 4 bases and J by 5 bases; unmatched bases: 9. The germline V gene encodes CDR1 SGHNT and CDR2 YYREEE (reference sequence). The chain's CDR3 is CASSPTTGLAGVDTQYF. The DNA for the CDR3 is TGTGCCAGCAGCCCAACAACGGGACTAGCGGGAGTAGATACGCAGTATTTT.

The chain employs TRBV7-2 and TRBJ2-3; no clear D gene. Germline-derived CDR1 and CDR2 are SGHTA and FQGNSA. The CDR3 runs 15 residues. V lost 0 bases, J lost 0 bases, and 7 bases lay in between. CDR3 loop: CASSLAYLSTDTQYF. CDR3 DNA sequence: TGTGCCAGCAGCTTAGCTTATCTGAGCACAGATACGCAGTATTTT.

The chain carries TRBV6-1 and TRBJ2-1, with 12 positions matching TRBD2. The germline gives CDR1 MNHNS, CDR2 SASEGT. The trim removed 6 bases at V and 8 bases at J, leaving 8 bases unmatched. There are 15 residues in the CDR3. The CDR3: CASRGRTSGVDEQFF. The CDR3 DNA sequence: TGTGCCAGCAGAGGTAGGACTAGCGGGGTAGATGAGCAGTTCTTC.

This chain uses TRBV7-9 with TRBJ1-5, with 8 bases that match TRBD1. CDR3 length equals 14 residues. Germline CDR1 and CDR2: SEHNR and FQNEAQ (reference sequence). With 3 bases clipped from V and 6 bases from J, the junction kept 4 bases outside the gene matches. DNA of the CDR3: TGTGCCAGCAGCTTCGGGACAGGTGGTCAGCCCCAGCATTTT. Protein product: CASSFGTGGQPQHF.

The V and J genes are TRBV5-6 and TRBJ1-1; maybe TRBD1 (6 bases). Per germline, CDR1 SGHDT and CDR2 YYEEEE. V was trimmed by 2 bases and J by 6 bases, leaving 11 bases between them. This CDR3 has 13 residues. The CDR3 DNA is TGTGCCAGCAGCTTCCCCACAGGGTCTGAAGCTTTCTTT. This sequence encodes CASSFPTGSEAFF. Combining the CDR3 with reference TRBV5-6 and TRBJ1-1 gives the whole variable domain DAGVTQSPTHLIKTRGQQVTLRCSPKSGHDTVSWYQQALGQGPQFIFQYYEEEERQRGNFPDRFSGHQFPNYSSELNVNALLLGDSALYLCASSFPTGSEAFFGQGTRLTVV.

Here the CDR3 reads CASSQDRGIGTGSYEQYF. In nucleotides, the CDR3 is TGCGCCAGCAGCCAAGATAGGGGTATCGGGACAGGGTCCTACGAGCAGTACTTC. The chain is built from TRBV4-1 and TRBJ2-7; 9 nucleotides line up with TRBD1. Germline V lookup: CDR1 MGHRA, CDR2 YSYEKL. V lost 0 bases, J lost 1 base, and 10 bases stayed unmatched. The CDR3 sequence is 18 residues long.

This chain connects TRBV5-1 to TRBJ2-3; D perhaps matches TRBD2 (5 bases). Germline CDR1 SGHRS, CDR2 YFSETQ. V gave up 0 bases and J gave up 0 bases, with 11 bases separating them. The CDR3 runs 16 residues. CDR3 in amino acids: CASSLGLATSTDTQYF. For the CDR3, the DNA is TGCGCCAGCAGCTTGGGGCTAGCTACTAGCACAGATACGCAGTATTTT.

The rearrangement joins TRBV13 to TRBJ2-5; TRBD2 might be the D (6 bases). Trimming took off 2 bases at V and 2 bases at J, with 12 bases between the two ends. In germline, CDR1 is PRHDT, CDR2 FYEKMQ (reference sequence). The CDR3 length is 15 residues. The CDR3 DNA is TGTGCCAGCAGCTTAAGCGAGGCGGGGCAAGAGACCCAGTACTTC. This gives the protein CASSLSEAGQETQYF. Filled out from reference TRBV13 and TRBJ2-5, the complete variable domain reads AAGVIQSPRHLIKEKRETATLKCYPIPRHDTVYWYQQGPGQDPQFLISFYEKMQSDKGSIPDRFSAQQFSDYHSELNMSSLELGDSALYFCASSLSEAGQETQYFGPGTRLLVL.

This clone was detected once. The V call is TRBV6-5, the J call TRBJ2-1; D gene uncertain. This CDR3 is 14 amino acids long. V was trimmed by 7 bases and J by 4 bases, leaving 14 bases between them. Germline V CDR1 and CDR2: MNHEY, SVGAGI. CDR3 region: CASTTDSSYNEQFF. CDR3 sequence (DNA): TGTGCCAGCACCACGGATAGCTCGTACAATGAGCAGTTCTTC.

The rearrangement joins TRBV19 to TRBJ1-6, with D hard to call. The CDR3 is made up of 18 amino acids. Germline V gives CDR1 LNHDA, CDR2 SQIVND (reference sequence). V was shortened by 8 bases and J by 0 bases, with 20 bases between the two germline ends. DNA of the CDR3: TGTGCCAGTCAGCGACGGTACCTTCCAAGCTCCTATAATTCACCCCTCCACTTT. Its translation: CASQRRYLPSSYNSPLHF. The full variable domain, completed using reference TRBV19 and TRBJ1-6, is DGGITQSPKYLFRKEGQNVTLSCEQNLNHDAMYWYRQDPGQGLRLIYYSQIVNDFQKGDIAEGYSVSREKKESFPLTVTSAQKNPTAFYLCASQRRYLPSSYNSPLHFGNGTRLTVT.